The 30 T cell receptor beta chains below were found in one sample sequenced in a study of CD8 T cells in ankylosing spondylitis. TCRdb reanalysed the 5' RACE reads using MiXCR and keeps one entry per CDR3 protein. The table records under 9,000 distinct CDR3 sequences, around 8.7% of them present only once. The sequencing input was blood, either unsorted or a sorted T cell fraction (not recorded which). These receptors all stem from a male donor with ankylosing spondylitis or in good health (not recorded which).

The chain joins TRBV9 to TRBJ2-1, with D tentatively TRBD1 or TRBD2 (5 bases each). This CDR3 contains 16 residues. The V gene lost 0 bases and the J gene lost 1 base, with 11 bases spanning the gap. Germline V gene data show CDR1 as SGDLS and CDR2 as YYNGEE. CDR3 DNA sequence: TGTGCCAGCAGCGTAGAAGGGGAGTGGTCCTACAATGAGCAGTTCTTC. Translation: CASSVEGEWSYNEQFF. The variable domain in full, completed from reference TRBV9 and TRBJ2-1, reads DSGVTQTPKHLITATGQRVTLRCSPRSGDLSVYWYQQSLDQGLQFLIQYYNGEERAKGNILERFSAQQFPDLHSELNLSSLELGDSALYFCASSVEGEWSYNEQFFGPGTRLTVL.

This rearrangement joins TRBV9 to TRBJ2-5; the D gene is possibly TRBD1 (7 bases). The V gene's germline CDR1 is SGDLS and CDR2 YYNGEE. The V end lost 3 bases, the J end lost 10 bases, and 31 bases lay between the germline ends. This CDR3 comprises 18 residues. Here the CDR3 reads CASSAGPGGGGPRGDQYF. CDR3 bases: TGTGCCAGCAGCGCTGGCCCAGGAGGAGGGGGCCCCAGGGGGGACCAGTACTTC.

This clonotype was counted a few times. V gene TRBV9 combines with J gene TRBJ2-3; tentatively, D is TRBD1 or TRBD2 (5 bases each). Germline loops: CDR1 SGDLS, CDR2 YYNGEE. The CDR3 length is 14 residues. V shed 0 bases and J shed 6 bases, with 11 bases lying between them. CDR3 in amino acids: CASSVAGTSDTQYF. As DNA, the CDR3 is TGTGCCAGCAGCGTAGCCGGGACCTCGGATACGCAGTATTTT.

In its sample, this clonotype was seen a few times. The rearrangement joins TRBV9 to TRBJ2-3; D not resolved. CDR1 and CDR2 (germline): SGDLS, YYNGEE. This CDR3 spans 12 amino acids. V was cut by 4 bases and J by 2 bases, with 5 bases left in between. The CDR3 here is CASSPYTDTQYF. Written as DNA, the CDR3 is TGTGCCAGCAGCCCCTACACAGATACGCAGTATTTT.

By frequency in the sample, this clonotype is medium-sized. V usage is TRBV9 and J usage is TRBJ2-2; D may be TRBD2 (7 bases). This CDR3 region has 16 residues. V lost 0 bases and J lost 4, with 13 bases in between. Germline CDR1 SGDLS, CDR2 YYNGEE. In DNA, the CDR3 is TGTGCCAGCAGCGTAGGAGGGGGGGCGATCACCGGGGAGCTGTTTTTT. Protein sequence: CASSVGGGAITGELFF.

This clonotype has ten or more counts. The V call is TRBV9, the J call TRBJ1-2; a possible D gene is TRBD1 (5 bases). Per germline, CDR1 SGDLS and CDR2 YYNGEE. The CDR3 length is 15 residues. Deletions cut 3 bases from V and 2 bases from J, with 14 bases between. Written as DNA, the CDR3 is TGTGCCAGCAGCGGAGGGACGGATGGGAACTATGGCTACACCTTC. Amino acids: CASSGGTDGNYGYTF.

By sample fraction, this clonotype is medium-sized (0.01 to 0.1%). The gene calls are TRBV7-3 and TRBJ1-5, with TRBD1 matching over 10 bases. Germline assignment: CDR1 SGHTA and CDR2 FQGTGA. This CDR3 has 18 residues. V lost 5 bases to trimming and J lost 4 bases; unmatched junction nucleotides: 14. This CDR3 reads CASSPRWDRGKLNQPQHF. The CDR3, as DNA: TGTGCCAGCAGCCCCCGTTGGGACAGGGGCAAGTTGAATCAGCCCCAGCATTTT.

By frequency in the sample, this clonotype is medium-sized. This rearrangement joins TRBV9 to TRBJ2-7; no clear D. The CDR3 loop spans 13 amino acids. Trimming took off 0 bases at V and 6 bases at J, with 10 bases between the two ends. Germline CDR1 reads SGDLS; CDR2 reads YYNGEE. CDR3 sequence (DNA): TGTGCCAGCAGCGTAGGCTTAGCCTCCGAGCAGTACGTC. Translation gives CASSVGLASEQYV.

This clonotype is deemed medium-sized. The V gene is TRBV9, the J gene TRBJ2-3; perhaps TRBD2 as D (6 bases). This CDR3 region has 18 residues. Deletions cut 4 bases from V and 1 base from J, with 22 bases between. Per the germline V gene, CDR1 is SGDLS and CDR2 is YYNGEE. CDR3 sequence: CASSPQLGLAGGTDTQYF. CDR3 DNA sequence: TGTGCCAGCAGCCCCCAACTGGGACTGGCGGGTGGCACAGATACGCAGTATTTT.

Judged by abundance, this clonotype is medium-sized. This chain connects TRBV9 to TRBJ2-2; tentative D call: TRBD2 (6 bases). This CDR3 has 15 residues. Germline loops: CDR1 SGDLS, CDR2 YYNGEE. V shed 0 bases and J shed 3 bases, with 9 bases lying between them. The CDR3 loop is CASSVGGDDTGELFF. The DNA of the CDR3 is TGTGCCAGCAGCGTAGGGGGGGACGACACCGGGGAGCTGTTTTTT.

By share, this clonotype counts as medium-sized. CDR3 in amino acids: CASSVQGNNPTGELFF. CDR3 in DNA: TGTGCCAGCAGCGTTCAAGGGAATAACCCCACCGGGGAGCTGTTTTTT. The rearrangement uses TRBV9 and TRBJ2-2; D unclear. This CDR3 is built from 16 residues. Germline CDR1 SGDLS, CDR2 YYNGEE. V was shortened by 2 bases and J by 4 bases, with 15 bases between the two germline ends.

This clonotype was observed a few times. The rearrangement links TRBV9 to TRBJ2-1; 9 bases fit TRBD2. The germline CDR1 and CDR2 sequences are SGDLS and YYNGEE. Germline trimming cut 0 bases from V and 3 bases from J; bases unmatched to any gene: 1. This CDR3 contains 15 residues. The CDR3 DNA reads TGTGCCAGCAGCGTAGATAGCGGGGGCTACAATGAGCAGTTCTTC. Protein sequence: CASSVDSGGYNEQFF.

This clonotype has ten or more counts. The rearrangement links TRBV9 to TRBJ2-3, with 11 bases matching TRBD2. The germline gives CDR1 SGDLS, CDR2 YYNGEE. The CDR3 covers 16 residues. The trim removed 0 bases at V and 4 bases at J, leaving 4 bases unmatched. The CDR3 DNA sequence: TGTGCCAGCAGCGTAGAGGCTAGCGGGGGGTCAGATACGCAGTATTTT. Protein product: CASSVEASGGSDTQYF. Together with reference TRBV9 and TRBJ2-3, the CDR3 gives the full variable domain: DSGVTQTPKHLITATGQRVTLRCSPRSGDLSVYWYQQSLDQGLQFLIQYYNGEERAKGNILERFSAQQFPDLHSELNLSSLELGDSALYFCASSVEASGGSDTQYFGPGTRLTVL.

This clonotype qualifies as medium-sized. The gene calls are TRBV9 and TRBJ2-1; D possibly uses TRBD1 or TRBD2 (6 bases each). Trimming removed 1 base at V and 8 bases at J, with 16 bases between. This CDR3 has 15 residues. Germline V gene sequence: CDR1 SGDLS, CDR2 YYNGEE. The CDR3: CASSVPGRGLDEQFF. CDR3 sequence (DNA): TGTGCCAGCAGCGTACCCGGTCGGGGGCTCGATGAGCAGTTCTTC.

In this sample, this clonotype turned up many times. V gene TRBV9 combines with J gene TRBJ2-3; D uncertain. The V end was cut by 3 bases, the J end by 9 bases, with 11 bases between. CDR1 and CDR2 from the germline V gene are SGDLS and YYNGEE. The CDR3 runs 12 residues. CDR3 coding DNA: TGTGCCAGCAGCGGTCGTGGACCGACGCAGTATTTT. Its translation: CASSGRGPTQYF.

By share, this clonotype ranks as medium-sized. The chain recombines TRBV9 with TRBJ2-2; D possibly corresponds to TRBD1 (6 bases). The CDR3 spans 17 residues. Germline V gene sequence: CDR1 SGDLS, CDR2 YYNGEE. V lost 0 bases to trimming and J lost 0 bases, with 12 bases between them. DNA of the CDR3: TGTGCCAGCAGCGTAGCTTTTAACAGGGCGAACACCGGGGAGCTGTTTTTT. Translation: CASSVAFNRANTGELFF.

By sample share, this clonotype is medium-sized. This rearrangement joins TRBV9 to TRBJ1-1; D may be TRBD1 (6 bases). The V gene lost 0 bases and the J gene lost 3 bases, with 15 bases spanning the gap. The CDR3 spans 16 residues. Germline V gene data show CDR1 as SGDLS and CDR2 as YYNGEE. This chain's CDR3 is CASSVDSWGADTEAFF. CDR3 sequence (DNA): TGTGCCAGCAGCGTAGACTCTTGGGGGGCGGACACTGAAGCTTTCTTT.

This clonotype is judged medium-sized (0.01 to 0.1%). The J gene is TRBJ2-3, the V gene TRBV9; 11 bases line up with TRBD2. Trimming took 3 bases from V and 3 from J; bases not matched to a gene: 3. Germline V gene data show CDR1 as SGDLS and CDR2 as YYNGEE. The CDR3 extends over 15 amino acids. The CDR3 reads CASSGTSGQTDTQYF. Here the CDR3 DNA reads TGTGCCAGCAGCGGGACTAGCGGGCAGACAGATACGCAGTATTTT.

There are many counts of this clonotype. The chain carries TRBV9 and TRBJ2-2, with 10 positions matching TRBD2. This CDR3 is 19 amino acids long. V shed 3 bases, J shed 0 bases, and the junction held 11 bases outside the gene matches. Germline loops: CDR1 SGDLS, CDR2 YYNGEE. CDR3 sequence (DNA): TGTGCCAGCAGCGAACAGCGGGGGGGCGGCCTCGCGAACACCGGGGAGCTGTTTTTT. Translation: CASSEQRGGGLANTGELFF.

By share of the sample, this clonotype is medium-sized. The chain carries TRBV9 and TRBJ1-2; possible D gene TRBD1, 5 bases. Germline V gene lookup returns CDR1 SGDLS and CDR2 YYNGEE. The CDR3 runs 14 residues. Trimming stripped 4 bases from V and 3 bases from J, with 13 bases between. In DNA, the CDR3 is TGTGCCAGCAGCCCCACAGGCGGTGACTATGGCTACACCTTC. It encodes CASSPTGGDYGYTF.

Relative to its sample, this clonotype is medium-sized. The rearrangement uses TRBV9 and TRBJ1-2; 8 nucleotides agree with TRBD1. This CDR3 spans 15 amino acids. The V segment lost 3 bases and the J segment 5 bases; nucleotides outside the gene matches: 9. Looked up from germline, CDR1 is SGDLS and CDR2 is YYNGEE. The CDR3 DNA reads TGTGCCAGCAGCGGATCGGACAGGGTCCCTTATGGCTACACCTTC. Its translation: CASSGSDRVPYGYTF.

This clonotype has ten or more counts. V usage is TRBV4-1 and J usage is TRBJ2-7; D is ambiguous. The V and J ends lost 3 bases and 1 base respectively, with 19 bases between them. Germline V gene sequence: CDR1 MGHRA, CDR2 YSYEKL. The CDR3 is 17 residues long. The CDR3, as DNA: TGCGCCAGCAGCCAGTTTGAGTTCGAGGTGGGGTCCTACGAGCAGTACGTC. It codes for CASSQFEFEVGSYEQYV.

Ten or more counts support this clonotype. This sequence joins TRBV9 and TRBJ2-5, with 9 bases that match TRBD2. Unmatched junction bases numbered 7, after V lost 3 bases and J lost 4 bases. The CDR3 spans 15 residues. CDR1 is SGDLS and CDR2 is YYNGEE in the germline V gene. CDR3 in amino acids: CASSAGGGGGETQYF. CDR3 in DNA: TGTGCCAGCAGCGCCGGCGGGGGGGGAGGAGAGACCCAGTACTTC.

This clonotype ranks as medium-sized. The chain has TRBV28 and TRBJ2-4; 7 positions match TRBD1. This CDR3 spans 13 amino acids. Trimming at V came to 5 bases and at J to 9 bases, leaving 7 bases not matched to a gene. CDR1 is MDHEN and CDR2 is SYDVKM in the germline V gene. CDR3 coding DNA: TGTGCCAGCAGTCAGACAGGGAATAGCATTCAGTACTTC. Its protein product is CASSQTGNSIQYF.

The table lists this clonotype with many counts. The gene calls are TRBV9 and TRBJ2-5; 7 bases map to TRBD2. The trim removed 4 bases at V and 0 bases at J, leaving 3 bases unmatched. The CDR3 is made up of 14 amino acids. The germline gives CDR1 SGDLS, CDR2 YYNGEE. The CDR3 here is CASSRAGNQETQYF. The CDR3 DNA reads TGTGCCAGCAGCCGAGCGGGGAACCAAGAGACCCAGTACTTC.

There are many counts of this clonotype. The J gene is TRBJ2-1, the V gene TRBV9; D remains ambiguous. Germline V gene lookup returns CDR1 SGDLS and CDR2 YYNGEE. CDR3 size: 14 residues. V was shortened by 0 bases and J by 8 bases, with 12 bases between the two germline ends. CDR3 coding DNA: TGTGCCAGCAGCGTAGCTTGGTCCCCCGATGAGCAGTTCTTC. This codes for CASSVAWSPDEQFF.

This clonotype was counted many times. In nucleotides, the CDR3 is TGTGCCAGCAGCCCGGACAGTCTGGTGGCTTTCTTT. Its protein is CASSPDSLVAFF. V is TRBV9 and J is TRBJ1-1, with D possibly matching TRBD1 (6 bases). The CDR3 runs to 12 residues. Trimming cost V 4 bases and J 11 bases, with 15 bases left between them. Germline CDR1 is SGDLS and CDR2 is YYNGEE.

By sample fraction, this clonotype is medium-sized. The chain uses TRBV9 and TRBJ2-3; 7 bases line up with TRBD2. There are 16 residues in the CDR3. The germline V gene has CDR1 SGDLS and CDR2 YYNGEE. The V segment lost 4 bases and the J segment 5 bases; nucleotides outside the gene matches: 13. The CDR3 DNA follows: TGTGCCAGCAGCCCCCGATTGGGAGGGCCAATAGATACGCAGTATTTT. The encoded protein is CASSPRLGGPIDTQYF.

This clonotype was counted only a few times. The chain uses TRBV9 and TRBJ2-1; D may be TRBD1 (5 bases). The CDR3 runs to 15 residues. V dropped 0 bases and J dropped 1 base, with 8 bases sitting between them. Looked up from germline, CDR1 is SGDLS and CDR2 is YYNGEE. The CDR3 spells CASSVETGSYNEQFF. CDR3 DNA sequence: TGTGCCAGCAGCGTAGAAACAGGTTCCTACAATGAGCAGTTCTTC.

This clonotype was seen a few times. The rearrangement uses TRBV9 and TRBJ2-5; 13 bases match TRBD2. CDR1 is SGDLS, CDR2 YYNGEE, per germline. V lost 3 bases, J lost 13 bases, and 6 bases stayed unmatched. The length of the CDR3 is 13 residues. In DNA, the CDR3 is TGTGCCAGCAGCGGGACTAGCGGGGGAACGACGTACTTC. As protein: CASSGTSGGTTYF.